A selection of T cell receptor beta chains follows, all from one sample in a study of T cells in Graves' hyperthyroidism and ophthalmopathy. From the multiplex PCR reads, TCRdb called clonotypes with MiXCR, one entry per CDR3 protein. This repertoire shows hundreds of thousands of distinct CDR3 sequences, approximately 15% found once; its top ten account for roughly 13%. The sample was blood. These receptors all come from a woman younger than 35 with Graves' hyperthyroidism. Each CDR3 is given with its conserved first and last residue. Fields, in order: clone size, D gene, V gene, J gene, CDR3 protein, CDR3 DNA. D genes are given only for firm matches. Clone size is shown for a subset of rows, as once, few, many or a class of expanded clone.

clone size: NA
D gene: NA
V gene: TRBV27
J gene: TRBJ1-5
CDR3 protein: CASRGGGGYSNQPQHF
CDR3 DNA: TGTGCCAGTAGGGGGGGAGGAGGTTATAGCAATCAGCCCCAGCATTTT

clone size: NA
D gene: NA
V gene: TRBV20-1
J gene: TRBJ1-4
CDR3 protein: CSARGLWGDEKLFF
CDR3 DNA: TGCAGTGCTAGGGGGTTATGGGGGGATGAAAAACTGTTTTTT

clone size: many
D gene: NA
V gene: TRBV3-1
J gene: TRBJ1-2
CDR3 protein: CASSQDTRANYGYTF
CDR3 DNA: TGTGCCAGCAGCCAAGATACAAGGGCGAACTATGGCTACACCTTC

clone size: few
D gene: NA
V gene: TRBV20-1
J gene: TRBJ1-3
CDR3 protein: CSASSVSSGNTIYF
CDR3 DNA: TGCAGTGCTTCCTCGGTGAGCTCTGGAAACACCATATATTTT

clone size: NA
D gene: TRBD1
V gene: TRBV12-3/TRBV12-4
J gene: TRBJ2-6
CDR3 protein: CASNRQGATGANVLTF
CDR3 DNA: TGTGCCAGCAACCGACAGGGGGCGACTGGGGCCAACGTCCTGACTTTC

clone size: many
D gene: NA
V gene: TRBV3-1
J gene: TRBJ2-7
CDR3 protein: CASSQGQHYEQYF
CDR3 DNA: TGTGCCAGCAGCCAAGGACAGCACTACGAGCAGTACTTC

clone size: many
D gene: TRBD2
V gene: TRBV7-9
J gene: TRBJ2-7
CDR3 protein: CASSLLPSGSSYEQYF
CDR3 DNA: TGTGCCAGCAGCTTATTACCTAGCGGAAGCTCCTACGAGCAGTACTTC

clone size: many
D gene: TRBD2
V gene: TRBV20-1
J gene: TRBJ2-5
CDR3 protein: CSARVGLAQETQYF
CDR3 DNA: TGCAGTGCTAGAGTGGGACTAGCTCAAGAGACCCAGTACTTC

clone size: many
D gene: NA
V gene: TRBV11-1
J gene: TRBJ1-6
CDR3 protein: CASSLDLTGSPLHF
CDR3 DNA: TGTGCCAGCAGCTTAGACTTGACCGGGTCACCCCTCCACTTT

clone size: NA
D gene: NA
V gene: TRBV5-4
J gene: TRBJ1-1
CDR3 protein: CASSSPGEAGNTEAFF
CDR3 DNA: TGTGCCAGCAGCTCCCCAGGGGAAGCGGGGAACACTGAAGCTTTCTTT

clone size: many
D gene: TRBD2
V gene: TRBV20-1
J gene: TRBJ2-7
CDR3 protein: CSATRTSGDPYEQYF
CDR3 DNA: TGCAGTGCTACCCGGACTAGCGGGGATCCCTACGAGCAGTACTTC

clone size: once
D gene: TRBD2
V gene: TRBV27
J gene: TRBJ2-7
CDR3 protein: CASSLTAGTNAYEQYF
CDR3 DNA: TGTGCCAGCAGCTTAACCGCCGGGACTAACGCCTACGAGCAGTACTTC

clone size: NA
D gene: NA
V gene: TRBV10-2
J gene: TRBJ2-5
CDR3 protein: CASSARGSQYF
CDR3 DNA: TGCGCCAGCAGTGCTCGGGGTTCCCAGTACTTC

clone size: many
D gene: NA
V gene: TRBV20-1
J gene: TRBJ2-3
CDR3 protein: CSALLPTDTQYF
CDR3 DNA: TGCAGTGCTCTCCTGCCCACAGATACGCAGTATTTT

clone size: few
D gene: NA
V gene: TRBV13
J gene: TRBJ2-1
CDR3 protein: CASSLGPNSPSYNEQFF
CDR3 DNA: TGTGCCAGCAGCTTAGGGCCCAACAGCCCATCATACAATGAGCAGTTCTTC

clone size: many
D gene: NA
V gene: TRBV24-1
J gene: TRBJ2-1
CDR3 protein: CATSEPGTHNEQFF
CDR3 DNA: TGTGCCACCAGTGAACCCGGGACCCACAATGAGCAGTTCTTC

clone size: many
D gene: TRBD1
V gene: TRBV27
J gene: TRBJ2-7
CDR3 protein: CASSVSAGGEEYEQYF
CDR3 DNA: TGTGCCAGCAGTGTTTCGGCAGGGGGCGAGGAGTACGAGCAGTACTTC

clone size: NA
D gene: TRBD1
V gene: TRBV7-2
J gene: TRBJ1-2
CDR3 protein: CASSLDRVGYGYTF
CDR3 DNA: TGTGCCAGCAGCCTGGACAGGGTGGGCTATGGCTACACCTTC

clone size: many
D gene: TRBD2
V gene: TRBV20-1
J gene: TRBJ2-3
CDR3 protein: CTRLAGFTDTQYF
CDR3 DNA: TGCACCAGACTAGCGGGGTTCACAGATACGCAGTATTTT

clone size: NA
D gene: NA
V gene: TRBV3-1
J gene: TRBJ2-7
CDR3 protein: CASSVGSRSEQYF
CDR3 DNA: TGTGCCAGCAGCGTTGGTAGCCGGTCGGAGCAGTACTTC

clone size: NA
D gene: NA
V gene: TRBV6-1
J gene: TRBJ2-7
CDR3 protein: CASSEVTGTYEQYF
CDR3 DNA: TGTGCCAGCAGTGAGGTTACAGGGACATACGAGCAGTACTTC

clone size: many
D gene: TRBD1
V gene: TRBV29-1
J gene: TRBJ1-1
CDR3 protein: CSVLDQRTGHTEAFF
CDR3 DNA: TGCAGCGTTCTCGACCAACGGACAGGCCACACTGAAGCTTTCTTT

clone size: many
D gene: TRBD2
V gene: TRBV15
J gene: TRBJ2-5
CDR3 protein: CATSFQRGQETQYF
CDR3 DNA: TGTGCCACCAGCTTTCAGCGGGGGCAAGAGACCCAGTACTTC

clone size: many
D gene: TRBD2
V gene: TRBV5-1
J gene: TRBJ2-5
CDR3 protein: CASSSIAGAETQYF
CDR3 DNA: TGCGCCAGCAGCTCAATAGCGGGAGCAGAGACCCAGTACTTC

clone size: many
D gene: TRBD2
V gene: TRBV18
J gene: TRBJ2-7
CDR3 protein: CASSPGTSGQQYF
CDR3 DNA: TGTGCCAGCTCACCGGGCACTAGCGGGCAGCAGTACTTC

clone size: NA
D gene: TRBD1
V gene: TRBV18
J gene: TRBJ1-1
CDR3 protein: CASSHRRTGGANTEAFF
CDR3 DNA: TGTGCCAGCTCACATCGGAGGACAGGGGGCGCGAACACTGAAGCTTTCTTT

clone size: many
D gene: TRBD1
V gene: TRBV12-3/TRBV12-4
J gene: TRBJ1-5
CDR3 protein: CASRHRGASNQPQHF
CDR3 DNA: TGTGCCAGCAGGCACAGGGGGGCTAGCAATCAGCCCCAGCATTTT

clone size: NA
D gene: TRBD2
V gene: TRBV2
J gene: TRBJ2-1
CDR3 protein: CASSGSGRAVNEQFF
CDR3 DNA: TGTGCCAGCAGTGGAAGCGGGAGGGCCGTCAATGAGCAGTTCTTC

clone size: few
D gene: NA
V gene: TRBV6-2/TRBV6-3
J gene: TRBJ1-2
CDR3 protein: CASTDPGVVYGYTF
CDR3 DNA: TGTGCCAGCACCGACCCAGGGGTAGTCTATGGCTACACCTTC

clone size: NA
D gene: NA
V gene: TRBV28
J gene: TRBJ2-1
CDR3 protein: CASSYVGRRSYNEQFF
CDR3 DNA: TGTGCCAGCAGTTATGTAGGACGGCGCTCCTACAATGAGCAGTTCTTC

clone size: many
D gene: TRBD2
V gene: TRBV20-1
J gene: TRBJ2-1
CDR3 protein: CSASAPSGGANEQFF
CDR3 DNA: TGCAGTGCTAGTGCACCTAGCGGGGGGGCAAATGAGCAGTTCTTC

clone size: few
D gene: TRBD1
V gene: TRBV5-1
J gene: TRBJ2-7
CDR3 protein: CASSLGGTVLTGEYEQYF
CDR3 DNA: TGCGCCAGCAGCTTGGGGGGGACAGTCCTGACTGGGGAGTACGAGCAGTACTTC

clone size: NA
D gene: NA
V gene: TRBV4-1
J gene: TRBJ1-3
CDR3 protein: CASSRLRTLPGNTIYF
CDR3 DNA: TGCGCCAGCAGCCGGCTACGGACACTGCCTGGAAACACCATATATTTT

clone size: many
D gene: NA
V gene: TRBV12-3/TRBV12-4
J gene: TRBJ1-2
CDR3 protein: CASSFRVIYGYTF
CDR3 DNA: TGTGCCAGCAGTTTTCGGGTTATCTATGGCTACACCTTC

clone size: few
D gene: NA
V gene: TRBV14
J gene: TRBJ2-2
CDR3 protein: CASSKEQGSGELFF
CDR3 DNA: TGTGCCAGCAGCAAAGAACAGGGCTCCGGGGAGCTGTTTTTT

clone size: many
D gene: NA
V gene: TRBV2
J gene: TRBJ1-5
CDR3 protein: CASSEAGSWSNQPQHF
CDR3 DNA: TGTGCCAGCAGTGAAGCTGGCAGTTGGAGCAATCAGCCCCAGCATTTT

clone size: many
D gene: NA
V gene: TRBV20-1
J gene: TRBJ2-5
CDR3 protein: CSAKGDVIARGAAETQYF
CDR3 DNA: TGCAGTGCTAAGGGAGACGTTATTGCTAGGGGGGCCGCAGAGACCCAGTACTTC